This T cell receptor (beta chain) was captured by sequencing in a study of OX40 agonist ivuxolimab in advanced cancers. Study-wide results and limits: The study observed clonal expansion of CD4+ and CD8+ blood T cells by week 6 at 0.1 to 3.0 mg/kg.

About this clone: Its specificity is not known.

The CDR3 sequence is 14 residues long. In germline, CDR1 is KGHSH, CDR2 LQKENI. Trimming cost V 5 bases and J 0 bases, with 8 bases left between them. Only in-frame clones appear in the TCRdb table, and some are missing; sequencing was by immunoSEQ multiplex PCR. This table holds about 94,000 clones, around 86% found once. This chain links TRBV18 with TRBJ1-3; D is unresolved. This clonotype was sampled from an adult with an advanced solid tumor such as melanoma, head and neck, liver or kidney cancer. This material consisted of CD4+ or CD8+ T cells sorted from blood, taken in a trial of the OX40 agonist ivuxolimab. CDR3 DNA sequence: TGTGCCAGCTCATCAGAAGACTCTGGAAACACCATATATTTT. Encoded protein: CASSSEDSGNTIYF.